These 8 T cell receptor beta chains were sequenced from one sample in a study of cytomegalovirus exposure and HLA in healthy donors. It was with 60 Vbeta and 13 Jbeta primers that the PCR ran. Measured with immunoSEQ multiplex PCR; TCRdb has only the in-frame clones, and not every one. In the table there are some 150,000 clones, approximately 84% of which are singletons. Sequencing input: PBMCs. These TCRs come from a middle-aged woman in good health and CMV-seronegative.

The CDR3 loop is CASSLTGAGGYTF. Here the CDR3 DNA reads TGTGCCAGCAGTCTAACAGGGGCCGGGGGCTACACCTTC. This chain joins TRBV2 and TRBJ1-2; 7 positions agree with TRBD1. CDR1 is SNHLY, CDR2 FYNNEI, per germline. The V and J ends lost 5 bases and 8 bases, in that order; junction bases with no gene match: 8. This CDR3 is built from 13 residues.

The V call is TRBV5-5, the J call TRBJ1-2, with 7 bases that match TRBD1. V shed 4 bases and J 3 bases; nucleotides not matched to a gene: 6. The germline CDR1 and CDR2 sequences are SGHKS and YYEKEE (reference sequence). The CDR3 has 14 amino acids. The CDR3 region has the DNA TGTGCCAGCAGCGTCCGGGACAGCCACTATGGCTACACCTTC. Protein: CASSVRDSHYGYTF.

This rearrangement joins TRBV5-1 to TRBJ2-7, with D possibly matching TRBD2 (6 bases). CDR1 is SGHRS, CDR2 YFSETQ, per germline. The CDR3 is 14 amino acids. Trimming cost V 1 base and J 5 bases, with 13 bases left between them. The CDR3: CASSLTGVVHEQYF. For the CDR3, the DNA is TGCGCCAGCAGCTTGACGGGAGTGGTCCACGAGCAGTACTTC.

This clone was counted once. This sequence joins TRBV28 and TRBJ1-4; no definite D call. In germline, CDR1 is MDHEN, CDR2 SYDVKM. V was trimmed by 10 bases and J by 2 bases, leaving 14 bases between them. CDR3 length equals 14 residues. CDR3 sequence (DNA): TGTGCCACCACACGGAGTGTCACTAATGAAAAACTGTTTTTT. It encodes CATTRSVTNEKLFF.

This chain joins TRBV18 and TRBJ2-7; maybe TRBD2 (6 bases). With 2 bases removed from V and 3 bases from J, the gap between germline ends came to 14 bases. This CDR3 has 15 amino acids. Looked up from germline, CDR1 is KGHSH and CDR2 is LQKENI. The CDR3 region has the DNA TGTGCCAGCTCACCAGGTTCAGGGACTCACTACGAGCAGTACTTC. Its translation is CASSPGSGTHYEQYF.

The chain combines TRBV5-1 with TRBJ2-5; 10 positions match TRBD2. The germline V gene encodes CDR1 SGHRS and CDR2 YFSETQ. V shed 1 base, J shed 4 bases, and the junction held 7 bases outside the gene matches. The CDR3 is made up of 16 amino acids. In DNA form, the CDR3 reads TGCGCCAGCAGCTTGCTGATAGCGGGAGGATCAGAGACCCAGTACTTC. This codes for CASSLLIAGGSETQYF.

The chain uses TRBV6-6 and TRBJ1-2; D gene ambiguous. V was clipped by 0 bases and J by 0 bases, with 5 bases between them. CDR3 length equals 14 residues. Germline V gene data show CDR1 as MNHNY and CDR2 as SVGAGI (reference sequence). CDR3 DNA: TGTGCCAGCAGTTACTCGGCTGCTAACTATGGCTACACCTTC. Its protein product is CASSYSAANYGYTF.

This chain uses TRBV9 with TRBJ2-2; D is undetermined. The CDR3 runs 16 residues. Germline V gene data show CDR1 as SGDLS and CDR2 as YYNGEE. Trimming stripped 3 bases from V and 0 bases from J, with 12 bases between. DNA of the CDR3: TGTGCCAGCAGCGCGGTCGGCGGTTCGAACACCGGGGAGCTGTTTTTT. Translated: CASSAVGGSNTGELFF.